One sample yielded the 30 T cell receptor beta chains listed below, sequenced in a study of low-dose radiotherapy and immunotherapy resistance in tumors. Gene-specific TRAV and TRBV primers were used for first-strand cDNA, covering alpha and beta chains. PCR amplification of the TCRs was performed with Phusion for 20 to 25 PCR cycles, and it relied on a constant-region primer together with a V-primer adapter. TCRdb re-called the reads with MiXCR, one entry per CDR3 protein. Counted here are tens of thousands of distinct CDR3 sequences, 20% to 25% occurring once; the ten biggest clones make up more than 10%. Described time point: after trial treatment. Specified treatment: LDRT plus nivolumab, ipilimumab, low-dose cyclophosphamide and aspirin (RACIN trial). Material: PBMCs, obtained after low-dose radiotherapy plus immunotherapy. These receptor sequences come from a female donor with ovarian cancer.

This clonotype appeared many times. This chain uses TRBV4-1 with TRBJ1-1, with 7 positions matching TRBD1. The CDR3 is 17 residues long. Looked up from germline, CDR1 is MGHRA and CDR2 is YSYEKL. The junction had 12 bases not matched to a gene; V was cut back by 4 bases and J by 1 base. The CDR3 loop is CASSLYNTGVANTEAFF. CDR3 nucleotides: TGCGCCAGCAGCCTGTACAATACAGGGGTGGCGAACACTGAAGCTTTCTTT.

This clonotype was detected ten times or more. The chain couples TRBV28 to TRBJ2-7, with a weak D call TRBD2 (5 bases). The CDR3 totals 17 residues. V was shortened by 6 bases and J by 0 bases, with 21 bases between the two germline ends. Germline V gene sequence: CDR1 MDHEN, CDR2 SYDVKM. The CDR3 DNA is TGTGCCAGCAGCCTCCGAGGGCTCCGAGGATCCTCCTACGAGCAGTACTTC. Its protein product is CASSLRGLRGSSYEQYF.

This clonotype has ten or more counts. The chain is built from TRBV6-5 and TRBJ2-1, with 12 bases aligning to TRBD2. This CDR3 spans 14 amino acids. The V and J ends lost 5 bases and 5 bases, in that order; junction bases with no gene match: 1. Germline assignment: CDR1 MNHEY and CDR2 SVGAGI. In DNA, the CDR3 is TGTGCCAGCAGTCGGACTAGCGGGAACAATGAGCAGTTCTTC. Translated: CASSRTSGNNEQFF.

This clonotype occurred many times. This chain connects TRBV11-3 to TRBJ2-1; the match to TRBD1 covers 9 bases. The germline gives CDR1 SGHNT, CDR2 YENEEA. CDR3 length equals 17 residues. Trimming took 2 bases from V and 6 from J; bases not matched to a gene: 11. The CDR3 reads CASSLRNGQGIGNEQFF. The CDR3 bases are TGTGCCAGCAGCTTACGAAACGGACAGGGGATCGGCAATGAGCAGTTCTTC.

Comments on this clonotype: One base away lies a much larger clone, so this may be a sequencing read error. This chain links TRBV20-1 with TRBJ1-5; 7 positions match TRBD1. This CDR3 is 13 amino acids long. Germline CDR1 is DFQATT and CDR2 is SNEGSKA (reference sequence). The CDR3 bases are TGCAGTGCCGGACAGGTCGGCAATCGGCCCCAGCATTTT. Protein product: CSAGQVGNRPQHF.

This clonotype was counted at least ten times. The rearrangement uses TRBV11-1 and TRBJ2-6; D is ambiguous. Germline V gene lookup returns CDR1 SGHAT and CDR2 FQDESV (reference sequence). The CDR3 is made up of 15 amino acids. V lost 3 bases, J lost 1 base, and 7 bases lay in between. The CDR3 coding sequence is TGTGCCAGCAGCTTCACAGAGTCTGGGGCCAACGTCCTGACTTTC. Translated, it gives CASSFTESGANVLTF.

This clonotype was counted many times. The rearrangement joins TRBV6-2 or TRBV6-3 to TRBJ1-2, with 7 bases that match TRBD1. Germline V gene sequence: CDR1 MNHEY, CDR2 SVGEGT. V lost 6 bases, J lost 1 base, and 8 bases stayed unmatched. The CDR3 is 15 amino acids. The CDR3 coding sequence is TGTGCCAGCAGCGCCGGGACAGCAAATAACTATGGCTACACCTTC. Protein: CASSAGTANNYGYTF.

This clonotype was observed many times. The genes are TRBV3-1 and TRBJ1-1, with TRBD1 identical over 7 bases. The CDR3 contains 13 residues. Germline values: CDR1 LGHDT, CDR2 YNNKEL (reference sequence). The V gene end was trimmed by 1 base and the J gene end by 5 bases; junction bases not matched to a gene: 1. CDR3 in DNA: TGTGCCAGCAGCCAAGTACAGGGGACTGAAGCTTTCTTT. This codes for CASSQVQGTEAFF.

This clonotype was counted many times. The chain couples TRBV2 to TRBJ2-2; D gene unclear. V lost 2 bases and J lost 5, with 9 bases in between. Germline lookup yields CDR1 SNHLY and CDR2 FYNNEI. This CDR3 is 14 amino acids long. The CDR3 loop reads CASSEIKGTGELFF. As DNA, the CDR3 is TGTGCCAGCAGTGAAATAAAGGGAACCGGGGAGCTGTTTTTT.

This clonotype showed up many times. The CDR3 DNA is TGTGCCAGCAGCTACGGACAGGTTAATTCACCCCTCCACTTT. Amino acid sequence: CASSYGQVNSPLHF. V gene TRBV5-4 combines with J gene TRBJ1-6; 7 bases align to TRBD1. The germline V gene has CDR1 SGHNT and CDR2 YYREEE (reference sequence). The V gene end was trimmed by 3 bases and the J gene end by 6 bases; junction bases not matched to a gene: 3. The CDR3 runs to 14 residues.

Details on this clonotype: This likely stems from a read error, as it lies one base from a far larger clone. The chain employs TRBV13 and TRBJ2-1; no clear D. Deletions cut 6 bases from V and 10 bases from J, with 16 bases between. CDR1 is PRHDT, CDR2 FYEKMQ, per germline (reference sequence). The CDR3 loop spans 13 amino acids. The chain's CDR3 is CASRASLLHEQFF. For the CDR3, the DNA is TGTGCCAGCAGGGCGTCTCTATTGCACGAGCAGTTCTTC.

Many counts were recorded for this clonotype. The V and J genes are TRBV6-2 or TRBV6-3 and TRBJ2-5; D is unclear. Germline V gene sequence: CDR1 MNHEY, CDR2 SVGEGT. The V and J ends lost 0 bases and 4 bases respectively, with 12 bases between them. This CDR3 spans 15 amino acids. The DNA of the CDR3 is TGTGCCAGCAGTTACTCGTCAAAATGGACAGAGACCCAGTACTTC. As protein: CASSYSSKWTETQYF.

This clonotype came up a few times. The V and J genes are TRBV28 and TRBJ2-7, with 8 bases lining up with TRBD2. CDR1 and CDR2 from the germline V gene are MDHEN and SYDVKM. J gave up 0 bases and V 3 bases, and 10 bases lay outside the gene matches. The CDR3 covers 17 residues. For the CDR3, the DNA is TGTGCCAGCAGTTTCCCAACCATAGCGGGATTCTCCTACGAGCAGTACTTC. Translating gives CASSFPTIAGFSYEQYF. Filled out from reference TRBV28 and TRBJ2-7, the complete variable domain reads DVKVTQSSRYLVKRTGEKVFLECVQDMDHENMFWYRQDPGLGLRLIYFSYDVKMKEKGDIPEGYSVSREKKERFSLILESASTNQTSMYLCASSFPTIAGFSYEQYFGPGTRLTVT.

Details on this clonotype: This likely came from a read error, as a far larger clone is one base away. This CDR3 is missing its conserved last phenylalanine or tryptophan, likely due to a read error. The chain links TRBV28 to TRBJ1-2, with TRBD1 as a possible D gene (6 bases). In germline, CDR1 is MDHEN, CDR2 SYDVKM. This CDR3 is built from 15 residues. Trimming shortened V by 5 bases and J by 8 bases, and 21 bases separated the two germline ends. DNA of the CDR3: TGTGCCAGCAGTAAACCGACAGGTACATCTCACGGCTACACCATC. It encodes CASSKPTGTSHGYTI.

In this sample, this clonotype turned up many times. V and J are TRBV5-6 and TRBJ2-1; D possibly corresponds to TRBD2 (7 bases). The CDR3 is made up of 14 amino acids. Germline V gives CDR1 SGHDT, CDR2 YYEEEE. The ends were cut back, 0 bases at V and 14 bases at J, with 18 bases in the middle. CDR3 in amino acids: CASSLDPGRGAEFF. For the CDR3, the DNA is TGTGCCAGCAGCTTGGACCCGGGGAGGGGGGCCGAGTTCTTC.

This clonotype was recorded at least ten times. The chain recombines TRBV6-2 or TRBV6-3 with TRBJ2-7; TRBD1 matches 8 bases. V dropped 5 bases and J dropped 4; count of bases not matched to a gene: 10. The length of the CDR3 is 15 residues. Germline values: CDR1 MNHEY, CDR2 SVGEGT. CDR3 residues: CASSNPGTGSYEQYF. CDR3 DNA sequence: TGTGCCAGCAGTAATCCCGGGACAGGTTCGTACGAGCAGTACTTC.

In its sample, this clonotype was seen many times. CDR3 amino acids: CASSEWGLIYEQYF. CDR3 DNA: TGTGCCAGCAGTGAATGGGGACTGATCTACGAGCAGTACTTC. This chain connects TRBV25-1 to TRBJ2-7; D might be TRBD2 (6 bases). V shed 1 base and J shed 3 bases, with 10 bases lying between them. CDR3 length: 14 residues. Per the germline V gene, CDR1 is MGHDK and CDR2 is SYGVNS.

This clonotype was counted many times. DNA of the CDR3: TGTGCCAGCAGAAGGGGTAACACTGAAGCTTTCTTT. Amino acids: CASRRGNTEAFF. The genes are TRBV28 and TRBJ1-1; maybe TRBD1 (5 bases). This CDR3 has 12 amino acids. CDR1 MDHEN and CDR2 SYDVKM come from the germline V gene. V shed 6 bases and J shed 2 bases, with 7 bases lying between them.

This clonotype was observed at least ten times. J is TRBJ2-1 and V is TRBV5-1; D is perhaps TRBD2 (5 bases). V was cut by 7 bases and J by 4 bases, with 15 bases left in between. Germline assignment: CDR1 SGHRS and CDR2 YFSETQ. The CDR3 is made up of 14 amino acids. The CDR3 nucleotides are TGCGCCAGCCAAGATGCGCGGACTTACAATGAGCAGTTCTTC. This codes for CASQDARTYNEQFF.

The sample holds many counts of this clonotype. The chain uses TRBV6-2 or TRBV6-3 and TRBJ2-1, with TRBD2 identical over 11 bases. The germline CDR1 and CDR2 sequences are MNHEY and SVGEGT. The CDR3 is made up of 16 amino acids. Trimming took 6 bases from V and 5 from J; bases not matched to a gene: 9. The CDR3 loop is CASRDSGLAENNEQFF. The DNA for the CDR3 is TGTGCCAGCAGGGACTCGGGACTAGCGGAAAACAATGAGCAGTTCTTC.

In its sample, this clonotype was seen many times. The V and J genes are TRBV14 and TRBJ2-6; 7 bases line up with TRBD1. Germline assignment: CDR1 SGHDN and CDR2 FVKESK. The CDR3 covers 17 residues. V was clipped by 2 bases and J by 4 bases; unmatched bases: 8. The CDR3: CASSQLEGAPGANVLTF. CDR3 sequence (DNA): TGTGCCAGCAGCCAACTTGAGGGGGCGCCGGGGGCCAACGTCCTGACTTTC.

This clonotype was counted ten times or more. The chain is built from TRBV7-9 and TRBJ2-1, with 7 bases identical to TRBD2. The junction had 16 bases not matched to a gene; V was cut back by 4 bases and J by 7 bases. Germline V CDR1 and CDR2: SEHNR, FQNEAQ (reference sequence). The CDR3 runs to 17 residues. Here the CDR3 reads CASSSRTGTTVANEQFF. In nucleotides, the CDR3 is TGTGCCAGCAGCTCCCGGACCGGGACTACTGTGGCAAATGAGCAGTTCTTC.

This clonotype has a count of ten or more. J is TRBJ1-1 and V is TRBV7-9; a possible D gene is TRBD1 (5 bases). The CDR3 is 16 residues long. Germline values: CDR1 SEHNR, CDR2 FQNEAQ (reference sequence). V was pared by 6 bases and J by 1 base, with 18 bases between. CDR3 sequence reads: CASRVTSGPTNTEAFF. The DNA for the CDR3 is TGTGCCAGCAGGGTCACTTCGGGACCCACGAACACTGAAGCTTTCTTT. The variable domain in full, with the rest retrieved from reference TRBV7-9 and TRBJ1-1, is DTGVSQNPRHKITKRGQNVTFRCDPISEHNRLYWYRQTLGQGPEFLTYFQNEAQLEKSRLLSDRFSAERPKGSFSTLEIQRTEQGDSAMYLCASRVTSGPTNTEAFFGQGTRLTVV.

There are a few counts of this clonotype. The V and J genes are TRBV10-3 and TRBJ1-1; D not resolved. Germline values: CDR1 ENHRY, CDR2 SYGVKD. V was cut by 6 bases and J by 3 bases, with 8 bases left in between. This CDR3 has 12 amino acids. The CDR3 DNA follows: TGTGCCATCAGGGAACCGGACACTGAAGCTTTCTTT. Amino acid sequence: CAIREPDTEAFF.

This clonotype came up many times. This sequence joins TRBV19 and TRBJ1-1; D is undetermined. Germline values: CDR1 LNHDA, CDR2 SQIVND (reference sequence). This CDR3 contains 14 residues. V was cut by 0 bases and J by 3 bases, with 8 bases left in between. The CDR3 loop reads CASSIDHSYTEAFF. In DNA form, the CDR3 reads TGTGCCAGTAGTATAGACCACAGTTACACTGAAGCTTTCTTT.

This rearrangement joins TRBV29-1 to TRBJ2-1, with 9 bases fitting TRBD1. Trimming removed 4 bases from V and 8 bases from J; junction bases left unmatched: 12. Looked up from germline, CDR1 is SQVTM and CDR2 is ANQGSEA. The CDR3 length is 15 residues. The CDR3 is CSVGRDRVLLDEQFF. In nucleotides, the CDR3 is TGCAGCGTTGGTAGGGACAGGGTGCTCCTCGATGAGCAGTTCTTC.

This clonotype was seen repeatedly, ten times or more. The chain is built from TRBV24-1 and TRBJ2-2; 8 positions agree with TRBD2. J was trimmed by 4 bases and V by 7 bases; bases with no gene match: 13. Germline values: CDR1 KGHDR, CDR2 SFDVKD. This CDR3 region has 17 residues. This CDR3 reads CATSRPGAGVFTGELFF. The CDR3 bases are TGTGCCACCAGCAGACCGGGAGCGGGAGTTTTCACCGGGGAGCTGTTTTTT.

There are a few counts of this clonotype. CDR3 loop: CAWSPRPRPSHQPQHF. CDR3 DNA sequence: TGTGCCTGGAGCCCCCGGCCGCGGCCCTCGCATCAGCCCCAGCATTTT. The chain joins TRBV30 to TRBJ1-5; D unresolved. V was trimmed by 3 bases and J by 5 bases, leaving 20 bases between them. The CDR3 loop spans 16 amino acids. Germline CDR1 is GTSNPN and CDR2 is SVGIG (reference sequence).

This clonotype was recorded many times. The rearrangement links TRBV10-3 to TRBJ2-1; TRBD2 agrees at 15 bases. The CDR3 consists of 15 residues. Germline V gene data show CDR1 as ENHRY and CDR2 as SYGVKD. The ends lost 5 bases at V and 6 bases at J; junction bases unmatched: 2. CDR3 DNA sequence: TGTGCCATCAGTCGGACTAGCGGGAGGGCCAATGAGCAGTTCTTC. This gives the protein CAISRTSGRANEQFF.

Ten or more counts support this clonotype. The chain combines TRBV2 with TRBJ2-1, with TRBD2 identical over 7 bases. The CDR3 has 15 residues. Germline-derived CDR1 and CDR2 are SNHLY and FYNNEI. Trimming at V came to 5 bases and at J to 8 bases, leaving 12 bases not matched to a gene. CDR3 nucleotide sequence: TGTGCCAGCAGTTCCCGGCGGGGGAGGAACGATGAGCAGTTCTTC. Residues: CASSSRRGRNDEQFF.